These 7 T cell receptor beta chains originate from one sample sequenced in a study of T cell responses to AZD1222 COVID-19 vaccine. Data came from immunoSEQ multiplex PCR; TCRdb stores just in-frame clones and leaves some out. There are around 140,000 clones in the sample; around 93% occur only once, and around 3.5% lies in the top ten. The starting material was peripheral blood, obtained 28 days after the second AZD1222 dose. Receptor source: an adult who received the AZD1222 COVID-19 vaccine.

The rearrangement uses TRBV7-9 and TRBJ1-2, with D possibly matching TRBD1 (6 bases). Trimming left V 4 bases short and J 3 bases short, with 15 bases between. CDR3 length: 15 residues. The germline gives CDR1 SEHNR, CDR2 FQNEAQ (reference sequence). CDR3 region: CASSSQGEGYYGYTF. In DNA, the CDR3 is TGTGCCAGCAGCTCACAGGGTGAAGGCTACTATGGCTACACCTTC.

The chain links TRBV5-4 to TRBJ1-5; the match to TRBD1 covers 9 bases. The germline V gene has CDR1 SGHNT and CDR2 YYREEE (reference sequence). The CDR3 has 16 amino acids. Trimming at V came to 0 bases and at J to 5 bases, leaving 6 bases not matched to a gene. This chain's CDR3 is CASSLGGTGLDQPQHF. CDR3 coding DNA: TGTGCCAGCAGCTTGGGAGGGACAGGGTTGGATCAGCCCCAGCATTTT.

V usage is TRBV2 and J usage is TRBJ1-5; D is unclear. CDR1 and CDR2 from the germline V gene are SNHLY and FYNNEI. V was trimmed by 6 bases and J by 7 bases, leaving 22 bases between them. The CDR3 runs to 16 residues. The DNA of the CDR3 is TGTGCCAGCAGCGCGGCGTCGGGCCCGATTCGACAGCCCCAGCATTTT. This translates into CASSAASGPIRQPQHF.

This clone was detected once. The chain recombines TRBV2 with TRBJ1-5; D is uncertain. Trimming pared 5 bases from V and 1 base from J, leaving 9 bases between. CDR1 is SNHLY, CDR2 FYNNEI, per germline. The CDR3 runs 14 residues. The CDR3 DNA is TGTGCCAGCAGTTCCGGTTCGAGCAATCAGCCCCAGCATTTT. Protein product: CASSSGSSNQPQHF.

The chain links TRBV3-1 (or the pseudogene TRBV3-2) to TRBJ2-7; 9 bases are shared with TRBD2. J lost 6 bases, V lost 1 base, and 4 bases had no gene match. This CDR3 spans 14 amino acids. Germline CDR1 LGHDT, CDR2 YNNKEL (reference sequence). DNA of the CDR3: TGTGCCAGCAGCCAAGTTTCTAGCGGGACCGAGCAGTACTTC. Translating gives CASSQVSSGTEQYF.

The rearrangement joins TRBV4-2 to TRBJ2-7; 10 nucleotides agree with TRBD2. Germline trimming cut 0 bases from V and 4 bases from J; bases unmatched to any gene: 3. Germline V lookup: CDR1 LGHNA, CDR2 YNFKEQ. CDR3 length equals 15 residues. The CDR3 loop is CASSQDLAGVYEQYF. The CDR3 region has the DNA TGTGCCAGCAGCCAAGATCTAGCGGGAGTTTACGAGCAGTACTTC.

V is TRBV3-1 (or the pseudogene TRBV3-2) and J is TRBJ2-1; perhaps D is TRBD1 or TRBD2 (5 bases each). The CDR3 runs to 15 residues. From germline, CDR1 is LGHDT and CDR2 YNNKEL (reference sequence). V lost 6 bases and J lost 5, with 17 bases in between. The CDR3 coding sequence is TGTGCCAGCAGTCCGGCCGGGACGGATAACAATGAGCAGTTCTTC. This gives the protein CASSPAGTDNNEQFF.